The 25 T cell receptor beta chains listed next were all sequenced from one sample in a study of shared clonotypes between healthy human individuals. Generated by immunoSEQ multiplex PCR, the TCRdb table keeps only in-frame clones and is missing some. The table has about 480,000 clones, 60% to 80% seen once; the top ten hold under 15%. Sequenced input: PBMCs. Source of these receptors: a middle-aged woman in good health. Some clones in this sample may be carry-over from other donors' samples.

This chain links TRBV5-4 with TRBJ1-2; TRBD1 matches 9 bases. The CDR3 consists of 16 residues. Trimming removed 3 bases from V and 2 bases from J; junction bases left unmatched: 8. CDR1 SGHNT and CDR2 YYREEE come from the germline V gene (reference sequence). The CDR3 nucleotides are TGTGCCAGCAGCTGGGATGGACAGGGGACAAACTATGGCTACACCTTC. This encodes CASSWDGQGTNYGYTF.

CDR3 protein: CASRSGGTPYEQYF. CDR3 in DNA: TGTGCCAGCAGGTCAGGGGGCACACCCTACGAGCAGTACTTC. V and J are TRBV28 and TRBJ2-7, with 8 bases fitting TRBD1. Germline values: CDR1 MDHEN, CDR2 SYDVKM. With 6 bases clipped from V and 2 bases from J, the junction kept 6 bases outside the gene matches. This CDR3 spans 14 amino acids.

The chain employs TRBV19 and TRBJ2-5; D gene unclear. Between the trimmed V and J ends, which lost 6 bases and 1 base, there was a span of 9 bases. Per the germline V gene, CDR1 is LNHDA and CDR2 is SQIVND (reference sequence). The CDR3 covers 13 residues. CDR3 loop: CASRGRSQETQYF. In DNA, the CDR3 is TGTGCCAGTAGGGGCAGAAGCCAAGAGACCCAGTACTTC.

The rearrangement joins TRBV6-1 to TRBJ2-7; the match to TRBD1 covers 10 bases. The CDR3 sequence is 15 residues long. V gave up 7 bases and J gave up 0 bases; unmatched junction bases: 6. Germline V gives CDR1 MNHNS, CDR2 SASEGT. DNA for the CDR3: TGTGCCAGCACGTTGACAGGGGGCGCCTCCTACGAGCAGTACTTC. Translated: CASTLTGGASYEQYF.

The genes are TRBV10-3 and TRBJ2-5; 8 bases map to TRBD1. V was clipped by 3 bases and J by 5 bases; unmatched bases: 11. This CDR3 is built from 16 residues. Germline V CDR1 and CDR2: ENHRY, SYGVKD. The CDR3 reads CAISDPRTGTGETQYF. The DNA of the CDR3 is TGTGCCATCAGTGACCCCCGGACAGGGACTGGGGAGACCCAGTACTTC.

This chain joins TRBV5-1 and TRBJ2-2, with a weak D call TRBD1 (6 bases). Germline lookup yields CDR1 SGHRS and CDR2 YFSETQ. This CDR3 comprises 14 residues. V was clipped by 4 bases and J by 6 bases, with 13 bases between them. This CDR3 is CASSVSAGAGELFF. In DNA, the CDR3 is TGCGCCAGCAGCGTTAGTGCAGGGGCCGGGGAGCTGTTTTTT.

The rearrangement uses TRBV19 and TRBJ2-5, with 9 bases lining up with TRBD2. Germline CDR1 is LNHDA and CDR2 is SQIVND (reference sequence). This CDR3 contains 16 residues. Trimming at V came to 5 bases and at J to 7 bases, leaving 14 bases not matched to a gene. The CDR3 DNA follows: TGTGCCAGTAGTTTCCGCGGGGCTAGCGGGAAGGGGACCCAGTACTTC. Its translation: CASSFRGASGKGTQYF.

This chain uses TRBV5-1 with TRBJ2-1; 15 bases are a match to TRBD2. CDR1 and CDR2 (germline): SGHRS, YFSETQ. The CDR3 is 18 residues long. V shed 0 bases and J 4 bases; nucleotides not matched to a gene: 5. This CDR3 is CASSLDGTSGRIYNEQFF. The CDR3 nucleotides are TGCGCCAGCAGCTTGGATGGGACTAGCGGGAGGATATACAATGAGCAGTTCTTC.

The chain joins TRBV28 to TRBJ1-1, with a tentative D call TRBD1 (6 bases). The germline V gene has CDR1 MDHEN and CDR2 SYDVKM. Trimming removed 5 bases from V and 7 bases from J, with 14 bases in between. CDR3 length: 13 residues. Written as DNA, the CDR3 is TGTGCCAGCAGTAATACAGGGTACTTTGAAGCTTTCTTT. Translated: CASSNTGYFEAFF.

The V and J genes are TRBV4-2 and TRBJ1-1; D ambiguous. Germline V gene data show CDR1 as LGHNA and CDR2 as YNFKEQ. V gave up 0 bases and J gave up 7 bases, with 15 bases separating them. The CDR3 is 15 amino acids. The CDR3 is CASSQDSTLQGEAFF. The CDR3 nucleotides are TGTGCCAGCAGCCAAGATTCGACTCTACAAGGTGAAGCTTTCTTT.

The J gene is TRBJ2-1, the V gene TRBV29-1; D not resolved. CDR3 length: 11 residues. CDR1 SQVTM and CDR2 ANQGSEA come from the germline V gene. With 6 bases removed from V and 6 bases from J, the gap between germline ends came to 9 bases. CDR3 in DNA: TGCAGCGTCGTCCTAGTCAATGAGCAGTTCTTC. This translates into CSVVLVNEQFF.

The V and J genes are TRBV28 and TRBJ1-1, with D unresolved. CDR1 MDHEN and CDR2 SYDVKM come from the germline V gene. V shed 7 bases and J shed 8 bases, with 14 bases lying between them. This CDR3 is 12 amino acids long. The CDR3 sequence is CASTSPYVEAFF. For the CDR3, the DNA is TGTGCCAGCACCAGTCCATACGTGGAAGCTTTCTTT.

This chain joins TRBV2 and TRBJ1-4; weak D call: TRBD1 (5 bases). Germline CDR1 SNHLY, CDR2 FYNNEI. The CDR3 extends over 15 amino acids. The V and J ends lost 0 bases and 10 bases respectively, with 15 bases between them. Written as DNA, the CDR3 is TGTGCCAGCAGTGAAGCGGACATGGGCGGTGGAAAACTGTTTTTT. Its translation is CASSEADMGGGKLFF.

As concerns this clone: This is likely an artifact of a read error, given a far larger clone one base away. This chain links TRBV5-3 with TRBJ1-2, with D unresolved. TRBV5-3 qualifies as an ORF whose function is uncertain. This CDR3 is 13 amino acids long. V lost 0 bases to trimming and J lost 4 bases, with 7 bases between them. CDR3 DNA sequence: TGTGCCAGAAGCTTGGTAACCGGCTATGGCTACACCTTC. This gives the protein CARSLVTGYGYTF.

The chain has TRBV6-5 and TRBJ1-5, with D perhaps matching TRBD1 (5 bases). Per the germline V gene, CDR1 is MNHEY and CDR2 is SVGAGI. V gave up 6 bases and J gave up 4 bases, with 13 bases separating them. CDR3 length equals 14 residues. CDR3 DNA: TGTGCCAGCAGGCAAGGGGAAGGGAATCAGCCCCAGCATTTT. This translates into CASRQGEGNQPQHF.

The chain employs TRBV7-6 and TRBJ1-2; D might be TRBD1 (6 bases). V lost 1 base and J lost 1, with 16 bases in between. The CDR3 runs 17 residues. The V gene's germline CDR1 is SGHVS and CDR2 FNYEAQ. The CDR3 DNA reads as TGTGCCAGCAGCTTAGAGGGGGGGCCAGGGGTTAACTATGGCTACACCTTC. Protein sequence: CASSLEGGPGVNYGYTF.

Regarding this clone: Other DNA sequences within the sample encode an identical CDR3. The V and J genes are TRBV7-2 and TRBJ2-5; D assignment may be TRBD1 or TRBD2 (5 bases each). CDR1 SGHTA and CDR2 FQGNSA come from the germline V gene. Deletions cut 1 base from V and 0 bases from J, with 6 bases between. The CDR3 has 14 residues. In nucleotides, the CDR3 is TGTGCCAGCAGCTTAGGGGGGTACCAAGAGACCCAGTACTTC. Encoded protein: CASSLGGYQETQYF.

The chain links TRBV28 to TRBJ2-2, with D possibly matching TRBD2 (6 bases). Germline assignment: CDR1 MDHEN and CDR2 SYDVKM. V was trimmed by 6 bases and J by 2 bases, leaving 19 bases between them. CDR3 size: 17 residues. The CDR3 DNA reads TGTGCCAGCAGAAACGGTCCAGGACTACTTAACACCGGGGAGCTGTTTTTT. As protein: CASRNGPGLLNTGELFF.

The V gene is TRBV7-9, the J gene TRBJ1-3, with 9 nucleotides matching TRBD1. The CDR3 covers 16 residues. The J segment lost 7 bases and the V segment lost 2 bases, leaving 9 bases of the junction unmatched. The germline V gene encodes CDR1 SEHNR and CDR2 FQNEAQ (reference sequence). This CDR3 is CASSLPTGGRANTIYF. The DNA for the CDR3 is TGTGCCAGCAGCTTACCCACAGGGGGCCGGGCCAACACCATATATTTT.

This clone showed up many times. The chain carries TRBV19 and TRBJ2-5; weak D call: TRBD2 (6 bases). The CDR3 extends over 14 amino acids. Germline CDR1 is LNHDA and CDR2 is SQIVND (reference sequence). Trimming took 5 bases from V and 5 from J, leaving 15 bases between them. DNA of the CDR3: TGTGCCAGTAGTCCTGGGGGACTTCTTGAGACCCAGTACTTC. This translates into CASSPGGLLETQYF.

The chain has TRBV7-3 and TRBJ1-1, with TRBD1 as a possible D gene (5 bases). The CDR3 runs to 13 residues. V lost 5 bases and J lost 3, with 10 bases in between. CDR1 and CDR2 from the germline V gene are SGHTA and FQGTGA. The CDR3 is CASSKSGDTEAFF. CDR3 sequence (DNA): TGTGCCAGCAGCAAGTCGGGGGACACTGAAGCTTTCTTT. Using reference TRBV7-3 and TRBJ1-1 for the parts outside the CDR3, the full variable domain is GAGVSQTPSNKVTEKGKYVELRCDPISGHTALYWYRQSLGQGPEFLIYFQGTGAADDSGLPNDRFFAVRPEGSVSTLKIQRTERGDSAVYLCASSKSGDTEAFFGQGTRLTVV.

This clone was observed many times. V gene TRBV5-1 combines with J gene TRBJ1-2, with TRBD1 as a possible D gene (5 bases). V gave up 0 bases and J gave up 4 bases, with 10 bases separating them. The germline gives CDR1 SGHRS, CDR2 YFSETQ. This CDR3 is 14 amino acids long. Here the CDR3 DNA reads TGCGCCAGCAGCTTGGATGGGGGAGCCTATGGCTACACCTTC. Amino acid sequence: CASSLDGGAYGYTF.

The chain recombines TRBV5-6 with TRBJ2-5; D possibly corresponds to TRBD1 (5 bases). The J call may be faulty, since TRBJ2-7 better matches the DNA end. CDR3 length: 13 residues. In germline, CDR1 is SGHDT, CDR2 YYEEEE. This CDR3 is CASSFDSSYEQYF. CDR3 sequence (DNA): TGTGCCAGCAGCTTTGACAGCTCCTACGAGCAGTACTTC.

The sample holds a few counts of this clone. This chain joins TRBV29-1 and TRBJ1-1; no clear D. CDR1 and CDR2 (germline): SQVTM, ANQGSEA. The CDR3 extends over 8 amino acids. CDR3 region: CATPEAFF. CDR3 nucleotide sequence: TGCGCGACCCCTGAAGCTTTCTTT.

This chain links TRBV21-1 with TRBJ2-2; TRBD2, the table's D call, was not compared with the DNA. TRBV21-1 is described as a pseudogene. The CDR3 has 16 residues. The CDR3 here is CASSDRRREDTGELFF. DNA of the CDR3: TGTGCCAGCAGCGACCGGCGGCGGGAGGACACCGGGGAGCTGTTTTTT.